This T cell receptor (beta chain) is drawn from a study of T cell responses to AZD1222 COVID-19 vaccine. Measured with immunoSEQ multiplex PCR; TCRdb has only the in-frame clones, and not every one. The sample yields approximately 80,000 clones, 70% to 90% seen once. This clone was detected once. The target antigen is unknown. Regarding the study as a whole: The CD4 TCRs associated with vaccination extended across spike and predominated at 160-218 and 743-854.

Trimming took off 6 bases at V and 8 bases at J, with 14 bases between the two ends. Germline CDR1 is MNHEY and CDR2 is SMNVEV (reference sequence). The length of the CDR3 is 13 residues. Here the sequenced sample was peripheral blood, taken on day 0 of MenACWY control vaccination. The rearrangement links TRBV27 to TRBJ2-1; no definite D call. This sequence originates from an adult in good health. CDR3 nucleotide sequence: TGTGCCAGCAGACTAATAATGGCGGATGAGCAGTTCTTC. This gives the protein CASRLIMADEQFF.